The clone carrying this T cell receptor beta chain came up a few times. The antigen is not known. PBMCs came from about 10 ml fresh peripheral blood. RNA transcripts yielded amplified TCR beta CDR3 regions. First-round RT-PCR with HTBI primers amplified the TCR CDR3 region. TCRdb used MiXCR to reprocess the multiplex PCR reads, holding one entry per CDR3 protein. This table holds 600,000 to 750,000 distinct CDR3 sequences, 15% to 20% found once. This sample was included in a study of T cells in Graves' hyperthyroidism and ophthalmopathy. Looking at the study overall: At initial diagnosis, before any treatment had begun, peripheral blood was obtained.

Findings and limits, study-wide: From stable hyperthyroidism, ophthalmopathy was set apart by a 13 V-J model. Onset of ophthalmopathy came a median approximately 6.5 months after the model predicted it.

The CDR3 extends over 15 amino acids. The junction had 7 bases not matched to a gene; V was cut back by 6 bases and J by 2 bases. CDR1 is ENHRY and CDR2 is SYGVKD in the germline V gene. Sequencing used blood. This receptor was obtained from a man aged 45 to 65 with Graves' hyperthyroidism. V usage is TRBV10-3 and J usage is TRBJ1-2; 9 bases match TRBD1. The CDR3 coding sequence is TGTGCCATCAGCCAGGGACAGGGTATAAACTATGGCTACACCTTC. The encoded protein is CAISQGQGINYGYTF.